The sequence of this TCR beta chain was determined in a study of technical replicates of blood from several donors. TCRdb's table, derived via immunoSEQ multiplex PCR, lists solely in-frame clones and lacks some. The repertoire includes about 80,000 clones, over 75% of them detected once, and 0.39% sits in the top ten. The sequence was collected from a human donor in good health. The sequencing input was T cells isolated from PBMCs.

This chain's CDR3 is CASSPGGGLYEQYF. The DNA for the CDR3 is TGTGCCAGTTCTCCCGGTGGGGGCCTTTACGAGCAGTACTTC. The chain links TRBV19 to TRBJ2-7; D is possibly TRBD1 (6 bases). The CDR3 length is 14 residues. V lost 8 bases to trimming and J lost 4 bases, with 18 bases between them. The germline gives CDR1 LNHDA, CDR2 SQIVND (reference sequence).